This TCR beta chain emerged from a study of response to subunit inactivated influenza vaccine. The study's findings and limits: It was the authors' suggestion that each seasonal influenza vaccination recruits few new T cells.

Comment on this clonotype: Its target is unknown.

TCRdb fed the RT-PCR reads into MiXCR, producing one record per CDR3 protein. This sample has about 500,000 distinct CDR3 sequences, with under 8.5% found just once. The CDR3 has 16 amino acids. Trimming at V came to 0 bases and at J to 10 bases, leaving 7 bases not matched to a gene. CDR1 is SGHDN and CDR2 is FVKESK in the germline V gene. The V gene is TRBV14, the J gene TRBJ1-6; the match to TRBD1 covers 9 bases. Sequencing used PBMCs from blood, obtained less than 25 months after vaccination. The clonotype comes from a man in his fifties or sixties who received an inactivated influenza vaccine. Here the CDR3 DNA reads TGTGCCAGCAGCCAAGACCTGGGACAGGGTTGGTCACCCCTCCACTTT. Translating it yields CASSQDLGQGWSPLHF.